This entry lists 8 T cell receptor beta chains sequenced from one sample in a study of shared clonotypes between healthy human individuals. Only in-frame clones appear in the TCRdb table, and some are missing; sequencing was by immunoSEQ multiplex PCR. This table holds about 480,000 clones, roughly 79% found once. Sequencing was carried out using PBMCs. The receptors were gathered from a woman aged 40 to 50 in good health. Some clones in this sample may be carry-over from other donors' samples.

The gene calls are TRBV15 and TRBJ2-1; 8 bases map to TRBD2. V gave up 1 base and J gave up 8 bases; unmatched junction bases: 4. Per the germline V gene, CDR1 is LNHNV and CDR2 is YYDKDF (reference sequence). This CDR3 region has 14 residues. The CDR3 loop reads CATSRAGGRDEQFF. CDR3 sequence (DNA): TGTGCCACCAGCAGAGCGGGAGGGCGTGATGAGCAGTTCTTC.

The CDR3 sequence: CASSLAGLNTEAFF. Written as DNA, the CDR3 is TGTGCCAGCAGCTTAGCAGGACTGAACACTGAAGCTTTCTTT. The chain employs TRBV7-2 and TRBJ1-1; D gene unclear. Germline lookup yields CDR1 SGHTA and CDR2 FQGNSA. This CDR3 has 14 residues. V shed 0 bases and J shed 0 bases, with 5 bases lying between them.

This clone showed up just a few times. V usage is TRBV19 and J usage is TRBJ2-3; D call uncertain. The CDR3 is made up of 14 amino acids. The germline CDR1 and CDR2 sequences are LNHDA and SQIVND (reference sequence). Trimming left V 9 bases short and J 7 bases short, with 20 bases between. The CDR3 spells CASGKVGISNTQYF. As DNA, the CDR3 is TGTGCCAGCGGAAAGGTGGGGATTTCAAATACGCAGTATTTT.

The chain joins TRBV29-1 to TRBJ1-2, with 8 bases lining up with TRBD1. The junction had 7 bases not matched to a gene; V was cut back by 4 bases and J by 6 bases. Per the germline V gene, CDR1 is SQVTM and CDR2 is ANQGSEA. The CDR3 spans 13 residues. The CDR3: CSVGPTGGNGYTF. For the CDR3, the DNA is TGCAGCGTTGGTCCAACAGGGGGAAATGGCTACACCTTC.

The chain couples TRBV27 to TRBJ2-1; D might be TRBD2 (5 bases). From germline, CDR1 is MNHEY and CDR2 SMNVEV (reference sequence). V was shortened by 0 bases and J by 9 bases, with 15 bases between the two germline ends. The CDR3 is 15 amino acids. CDR3 nucleotides: TGTGCCAGCAGTTTATCCTCGGACTCCTGGGGTGAGCAGTTCTTC. This gives the protein CASSLSSDSWGEQFF.

The rearrangement joins TRBV27 to TRBJ2-5; TRBD2 matches 9 bases. The ends lost 5 bases at V and 7 bases at J; junction bases unmatched: 11. CDR1 and CDR2 (germline): MNHEY, SMNVEV (reference sequence). This CDR3 is built from 15 residues. CDR3 in amino acids: CASSPGLAGRGTQYF. CDR3 DNA: TGTGCCAGCAGTCCCGGGCTAGCGGGACGCGGGACCCAGTACTTC.

Turning to this clone: Germline and junction disagree at one end, which may indicate a read error. This rearrangement joins TRBV7-7 to TRBJ1-2; D is unclear. From germline, CDR1 is SSHAT and CDR2 FNYEAQ (reference sequence). The CDR3 extends over 14 amino acids. The CDR3 reads CASSLARSSRGYTF. The CDR3 DNA reads as TGTGCTAGCAGCTTAGCGCGGTCCAGTCGCGGCTACACCTTC.

The rearrangement uses TRBV11-2 and TRBJ2-1, with 9 bases aligning to TRBD1. The germline CDR1 and CDR2 sequences are SGHAT and FQNNGV. The CDR3 sequence is 15 residues long. Trimming took 6 bases from V and 7 from J; bases not matched to a gene: 10. CDR3 residues: CASRPGTGIENEQFF. The CDR3 DNA reads as TGTGCCAGCAGGCCCGGGACAGGGATTGAGAATGAGCAGTTCTTC.